Listed here are 20 T cell receptor beta chains from one sample, sequenced in a study of T-cell reconstitution after alpha-beta-depleted transplantation in children (dated by TCRdb to between 2015 and 2016). What the treatment or condition label conveys for this sample: allogeneic hematopoietic cell transplantation with graft depleted of TCRalphabeta T cells and CD19 B cells. The method was PCR. The sequencer listed for this sample is Illumina HiSeq 2500. Molecular barcoding was employed in the preparation of TCR libraries, with unique molecular identifiers being used to normalize TCRbeta repertoire quantification. The public reads were reprocessed in TCRdb via fastp at Q25 and MiXCR, keeping in-frame beta chains. All rows with the same CDR3 protein become a single entry with the most common DNA and genes. Within this sample are hundreds of thousands of distinct CDR3 sequences, with roughly 8% of them counted one time only. Of the sample, 6.3% is held by the ten largest clones.

This sample comprised PBMCs, mostly from graft donor cells, obtained 180 days after TCRalphabeta/CD19-depleted stem cell transplant. Every receptor here comes from a male patient younger than 18 who had a stem cell transplant for acute lymphoblastic leukemia, so the T cells may come from the graft donor.

This clonotype was seen many times. This chain uses TRBV11-2 with TRBJ2-2; D could derive from TRBD1 or TRBD2 (6 bases each). The germline V gene has CDR1 SGHAT and CDR2 FQNNGV. This CDR3 contains 16 residues. Trimming took 4 bases from V and 7 from J, leaving 19 bases between them. CDR3 coding DNA: TGTGCCAGCAGCTCCCGGGGGCCCCCTCTAAACGGGGAGCTGTTTTTT. Amino acids: CASSSRGPPLNGELFF.

CDR3 sequence reads: CASSLERGMLYGYTF. CDR3 in DNA: TGTGCCAGCAGCTTAGAGCGGGGGATGCTCTATGGCTACACCTTC. The rearrangement joins TRBV7-2 to TRBJ1-2; D might be TRBD1 (5 bases). Trimming shortened V by 1 base and J by 4 bases, and 13 bases separated the two germline ends. This CDR3 spans 15 amino acids. CDR1 is SGHTA and CDR2 is FQGNSA in the germline V gene.

The genes are TRBV11-2 and TRBJ2-1, with 14 bases identical to TRBD2. V was clipped by 3 bases and J by 4 bases; unmatched bases: 8. This CDR3 contains 18 residues. Germline CDR1 is SGHAT and CDR2 is FQNNGV. The CDR3 DNA sequence: TGTGCCAGCAGCTTGTGGGGACTAGCGGGGGACCGGTACAATGAGCAGTTCTTC. Its protein product is CASSLWGLAGDRYNEQFF.

This clonotype was counted ten times or more. The rearrangement joins TRBV12-3 or TRBV12-4 to TRBJ2-3; D unclear. Trimming took off 2 bases at V and 4 bases at J, with 10 bases between the two ends. The CDR3 is 14 residues long. The CDR3 DNA follows: TGTGCCAGCAGTTTACGGCTTATCTCAGATACGCAGTATTTT. Its translation: CASSLRLISDTQYF.

The sample holds many counts of this clonotype. This rearrangement joins TRBV29-1 to TRBJ2-2; no definite D call. V lost 4 bases, J lost 2 bases, and 2 bases lay in between. The CDR3 loop spans 11 amino acids. Germline CDR1 is SQVTM and CDR2 is ANQGSEA. The CDR3 here is CSVGNTGELFF. The CDR3, as DNA: TGCAGCGTTGGAAACACCGGGGAGCTGTTTTTT.

The sample holds many counts of this clonotype. The chain joins TRBV20-1 to TRBJ1-4; TRBD1 agrees at 9 bases. Per the germline V gene, CDR1 is DFQATT and CDR2 is SNEGSKA (reference sequence). The junction had 6 bases not matched to a gene; V was cut back by 6 bases and J by 13 bases. CDR3 length: 11 amino acids. The DNA of the CDR3 is TGCAGTGCGGGACAGGGAAGGAGACTGTTTTTT. It is translated as CSAGQGRRLFF.

This clonotype was seen at least ten times. This chain links TRBV29-1 with TRBJ1-2; 7 nucleotides line up with TRBD1. The CDR3 is made up of 12 amino acids. Germline CDR1 reads SQVTM; CDR2 reads ANQGSEA. V was clipped by 4 bases and J by 8 bases; unmatched bases: 7. CDR3 coding DNA: TGCAGCGTTGGACAGGGTTTCTCCGGCTACACCTTC. Translating gives CSVGQGFSGYTF.

This clonotype was detected many times. This chain uses TRBV13 with TRBJ2-5; 8 bases map to TRBD2. V lost 5 bases, J lost 3 bases, and 8 bases stayed unmatched. Looked up from germline, CDR1 is PRHDT and CDR2 is FYEKMQ (reference sequence). The CDR3 has 15 residues. CDR3 nucleotides: TGTGCCAGCAGCCCGAGGCTAGCGGGTGAAGAGACCCAGTACTTC. Residues: CASSPRLAGEETQYF.

This clonotype was recorded many times. The genes are TRBV5-1 and TRBJ2-2; TRBD2 aligns across 8 bases. CDR1 and CDR2 from the germline V gene are SGHRS and YFSETQ. This CDR3 spans 14 amino acids. Losses at the gene ends were 4 bases for V and 6 bases for J; bases not matched to a gene: 5. The CDR3 protein is CASSPGLVSGELFF. CDR3 coding DNA: TGCGCCAGCAGCCCGGGACTAGTGTCCGGGGAGCTGTTTTTT. The full variable domain, rest sourced from reference TRBV5-1 and TRBJ2-2, is KAGVTQTPRYLIKTRGQQVTLSCSPISGHRSVSWYQQTPGQGLQFLFEYFSETQRNKGNFPGRFSGRQFSNSRSEMNVSTLELGDSALYLCASSPGLVSGELFFGEGSRLTVL.

This clonotype was recorded at least ten times. This sequence joins TRBV11-2 and TRBJ2-2, with unresolved D. The CDR3 covers 14 residues. Looked up from germline, CDR1 is SGHAT and CDR2 is FQNNGV. V was cut by 1 base and J by 0 bases, with 3 bases left in between. The CDR3: CASSLVPNTGELFF. DNA for the CDR3: TGTGCCAGCAGCTTAGTTCCGAACACCGGGGAGCTGTTTTTT.

This clonotype occurred many times. The chain has TRBV2 and TRBJ2-1, with 8 bases identical to TRBD2. V trimming: 5 bases; J trimming: 8 bases; junction bases outside the gene matches: 5. CDR1 SNHLY and CDR2 FYNNEI come from the germline V gene. This CDR3 contains 13 residues. The CDR3 region has the DNA TGTGCCAGCAGTCTAGGACTAGCTCATGAGCAGTTCTTC. This sequence encodes CASSLGLAHEQFF. The full variable domain, with the rest looked up from reference TRBV2 and TRBJ2-1, is EPEVTQTPSHQVTQMGQEVILRCVPISNHLYFYWYRQILGQKVEFLVSFYNNEISEKSEIFDDQFSVERPDGSNFTLKIRSTKLEDSAMYFCASSLGLAHEQFFGPGTRLTVL.

This clonotype has at least ten counts. The J gene is TRBJ2-1, the V gene TRBV6-1; D remains ambiguous. The V gene lost 7 bases and the J gene lost 0 bases, with 13 bases spanning the gap. The CDR3 is 15 amino acids. Germline assignment: CDR1 MNHNS and CDR2 SASEGT. In DNA form, the CDR3 reads TGTGCCAGCAACACTTACTCAAGCTCCTACAATGAGCAGTTCTTC. As protein: CASNTYSSSYNEQFF.

At least ten counts were recorded for this clonotype. V is TRBV4-1 and J is TRBJ2-5; no clear D. The germline gives CDR1 MGHRA, CDR2 YSYEKL. Trimming shortened V by 0 bases and J by 5 bases, and 10 bases separated the two germline ends. This CDR3 contains 14 residues. CDR3 nucleotide sequence: TGCGCCAGCAGCCAAGATCCGCCGTGGGAGACCCAGTACTTC. This encodes CASSQDPPWETQYF.

With respect to this clonotype: A single base separates this from a much larger clone, so it may be a read error. This sequence joins TRBV10-3 and TRBJ2-2, with a weak D call TRBD2 (5 bases). CDR1 and CDR2 (germline): ENHRY, SYGVKD. The length of the CDR3 is 14 residues. The CDR3 here is CAISEGTDTGELLF. The CDR3 coding sequence is TGTGCCATCAGTGAGGGCACTGACACCGGGGAGCTGCTTTTT.

This clonotype was seen a few times. The chain is built from TRBV4-3 and TRBJ2-7; D gene uncertain. V gave up 0 bases and J gave up 0 bases, with 12 bases separating them. Per germline, CDR1 LGHNA and CDR2 YSLEER. This CDR3 is built from 16 residues. In DNA form, the CDR3 reads TGCGCCAGCAGCCAAGATGGCCCAGGAAGCTCCTACGAGCAGTACTTC. It is translated as CASSQDGPGSSYEQYF.

This clonotype was picked up many times. This rearrangement joins TRBV7-8 to TRBJ1-5; D unclear. V lost 6 bases and J lost 0, with 12 bases in between. The CDR3 contains 15 residues. Germline loops: CDR1 SGHVS, CDR2 FQNEAQ. Here the CDR3 DNA reads TGTGCCAGCAGTTCAGTCAGGAATAGCAATCAGCCCCAGCATTTT. This codes for CASSSVRNSNQPQHF.

The chain combines TRBV6-5 with TRBJ1-4; tentatively, D is TRBD1 (6 bases). Trimming removed 1 base from V and 6 bases from J, with 21 bases in between. Germline V gene sequence: CDR1 MNHEY, CDR2 SVGAGI. The CDR3 consists of 18 residues. CDR3 protein: CASSYFPPGQWGDEKLFF. Here the CDR3 DNA reads TGTGCCAGCAGTTACTTCCCCCCCGGACAGTGGGGCGATGAAAAACTGTTTTTT.

This clonotype has ten or more counts. The chain recombines TRBV20-1 with TRBJ2-1; D not resolved. The CDR3 is 10 residues long. V lost 5 bases and J lost 8, with 7 bases in between. Germline V gene lookup returns CDR1 DFQATT and CDR2 SNEGSKA (reference sequence). The CDR3 DNA is TGCAGTGCTTTGGGCGATGAGCAGTTCTTC. Its translation: CSALGDEQFF.

V and J are TRBV5-6 and TRBJ2-2; D not certain. This CDR3 comprises 16 residues. Germline assignment: CDR1 SGHDT and CDR2 YYEEEE. Trimming removed 8 bases at V and 3 bases at J, with 20 bases between. CDR3 nucleotides: TGTGCCAGGGGCCCTGGGGTCCCCCCCCACACCGGGGAGCTGTTTTTT. Its protein product is CARGPGVPPHTGELFF.

This clonotype was recorded many times. The chain recombines TRBV4-3 with TRBJ2-6; D uncertain. Trimming cost V 6 bases and J 3 bases, with 3 bases left between them. The CDR3 is made up of 12 amino acids. Germline-derived CDR1 and CDR2 are LGHNA and YSLEER. CDR3 DNA: TGCGCCAGCAGGGGTGGGGCCAACGTCCTGACTTTC. It translates to CASRGGANVLTF.